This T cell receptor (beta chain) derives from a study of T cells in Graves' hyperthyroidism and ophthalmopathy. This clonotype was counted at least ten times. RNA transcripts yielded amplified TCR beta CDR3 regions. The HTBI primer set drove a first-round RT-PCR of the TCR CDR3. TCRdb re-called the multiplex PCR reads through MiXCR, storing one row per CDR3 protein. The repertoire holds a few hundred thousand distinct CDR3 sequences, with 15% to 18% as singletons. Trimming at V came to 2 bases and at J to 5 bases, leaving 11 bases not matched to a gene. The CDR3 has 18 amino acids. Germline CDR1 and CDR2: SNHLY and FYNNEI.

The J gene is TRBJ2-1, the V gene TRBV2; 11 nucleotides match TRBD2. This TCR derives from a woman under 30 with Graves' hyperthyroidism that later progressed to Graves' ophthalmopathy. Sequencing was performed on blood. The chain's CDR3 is CASSESPQTSGINNEQFF. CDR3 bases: TGTGCCAGCAGTGAAAGCCCCCAGACTAGCGGGATTAACAATGAGCAGTTCTTC.